Listed here are 14 T cell receptor beta chains from one sample, sequenced in a study of T cell responses to AZD1222 COVID-19 vaccine listed by TCRdb under 2021. Libraries were made using the immunoSEQ multiplex PCR assay. TCRdb provides this immuneACCESS table in a form limited to in-frame rearrangements. Some clones are lacking; in checked studies, under half of them reflect an unresolved V gene, and why the rest are absent is not known. The sample data list 130,000 to 150,000 clones, and about 91% of these were observed just once. The biggest ten clones account for around 15% of the sample. The sample's time point label, in plain terms: baseline before first vaccination. Sequencing used peripheral blood, obtained on day 0 of AZD1222 vaccination. The receptor source for this set is an adult in good health.

This chain links TRBV28 with TRBJ1-1; tentatively, D is TRBD1 (6 bases). The CDR3 is 13 residues long. Per germline, CDR1 MDHEN and CDR2 SYDVKM. Trimming stripped 6 bases from V and 4 bases from J, with 12 bases between. The CDR3 nucleotides read TGTGCCAGCAGATTTTGGGGGGCCACTGAAGCTTTCTTT. Protein product: CASRFWGATEAFF.

The chain links TRBV29-1 to TRBJ1-1; 7 bases fit TRBD1. V trimming: 5 bases; J trimming: 5 bases; junction bases outside the gene matches: 2. Germline V gene lookup returns CDR1 SQVTM and CDR2 ANQGSEA. This CDR3 spans 11 amino acids. In nucleotides, the CDR3 is TGCAGCGTTCTGACAGGGACTGAAGCTTTCTTT. Its protein product is CSVLTGTEAFF.

The sample holds one count of this clone. The rearrangement uses TRBV6-5 and TRBJ1-1; no definite D call. V was shortened by 6 bases and J by 1 base, with 9 bases between the two germline ends. CDR1 and CDR2 from the germline V gene are MNHEY and SVGAGI. CDR3 length: 13 residues. CDR3 bases: TGTGCCAGCAGCTACCAGACGAACACTGAAGCTTTCTTT. This translates into CASSYQTNTEAFF.

This chain uses TRBV11-1 with TRBJ2-1; 11 bases align to TRBD2. Germline values: CDR1 SGHAT, CDR2 FQDESV (reference sequence). This CDR3 is 15 amino acids long. Losses at the gene ends were 7 bases for V and 6 bases for J; bases not matched to a gene: 8. As DNA, the CDR3 is TGTGCCAGCATCCCCCTAGCGGGGGGTGGCAATGAGCAGTTCTTC. Amino acids: CASIPLAGGGNEQFF.

This clone turned up a few times. This sequence joins TRBV10-3 and TRBJ1-5, with 8 bases aligning to TRBD1. The germline CDR1 and CDR2 sequences are ENHRY and SYGVKD. The CDR3 is 14 residues long. V was pared by 4 bases and J by 7 bases, with 6 bases of the junction left unmatched. DNA of the CDR3: TGTGCCATCAGTGCGACAGGGGCGGGCCAGCCCCAGCATTTT. Translated: CAISATGAGQPQHF.

This chain joins TRBV19 and TRBJ1-5, with D perhaps TRBD1 (6 bases). V shed 0 bases and J shed 1 base, with 13 bases lying between them. This CDR3 is built from 17 residues. The germline gives CDR1 LNHDA, CDR2 SQIVND (reference sequence). The CDR3 coding sequence is TGTGCCAGTAGTATAGAAAGGGGGATCGGGAGCAATCAGCCCCAGCATTTT. Translating it yields CASSIERGIGSNQPQHF.

V is TRBV28 and J is TRBJ2-2, with D perhaps TRBD1 or TRBD2 (5 bases each). Per germline, CDR1 MDHEN and CDR2 SYDVKM. The CDR3 runs 17 residues. With 2 bases removed from V and 3 bases from J, the gap between germline ends came to 16 bases. The CDR3 loop is CASSLDRWGLDTGELFF. In DNA, the CDR3 is TGTGCCAGCAGTTTAGATAGGTGGGGGTTAGACACCGGGGAGCTGTTTTTT.

The chain couples TRBV5-1 to TRBJ2-1; D possibly matches TRBD1 or TRBD2 (5 bases each). The CDR3 contains 15 residues. Trimming cost V 3 bases and J 4 bases, with 14 bases left between them. Germline V CDR1 and CDR2: SGHRS, YFSETQ. The chain's CDR3 is CASSWDPLEYNEQFF. The DNA of the CDR3 is TGCGCCAGCAGCTGGGACCCTTTGGAGTACAATGAGCAGTTCTTC.

The gene calls are TRBV11-2 and TRBJ2-7; D remains unclear. Trimming cost V 4 bases and J 5 bases, with 9 bases left between them. The CDR3 loop spans 12 amino acids. CDR1 and CDR2 (germline): SGHAT, FQNNGV. The CDR3 nucleotides are TGTGCCAGCAGCTCCAATCTCCACGAGCAGTACTTC. This encodes CASSSNLHEQYF. The full variable domain, in which reference TRBV11-2 and TRBJ2-7 provide the parts outside the CDR3, is EAGVAQSPRYKIIEKRQSVAFWCNPISGHATLYWYQQILGQGPKLLIQFQNNGVVDDSQLPKDRFSAERLKGVDSTLKIQPAKLEDSAVYLCASSSNLHEQYFGPGTRLTVT.

The V gene is TRBV5-1, the J gene TRBJ2-1, with a possible D match to TRBD1 (5 bases). Trimming stripped 2 bases from V and 8 bases from J, with 11 bases between. This CDR3 has 13 residues. Germline V gene lookup returns CDR1 SGHRS and CDR2 YFSETQ. CDR3 DNA: TGCGCCAGCAGCTTCGTCGTAGGGGATGAGCAGTTCTTC. It yields the protein CASSFVVGDEQFF.

The gene calls are TRBV5-1 and TRBJ1-2; TRBD1 is a possible D gene (5 bases). Germline CDR1 SGHRS, CDR2 YFSETQ. The CDR3 has 15 amino acids. Deletions cut 8 bases from V and 2 bases from J, with 19 bases between. The CDR3 DNA follows: TGCGCCAGTCGGGAAAATCCGGGACCGAACTATGGCTACACCTTC. The encoded protein is CASRENPGPNYGYTF. Supplemented by reference TRBV5-1 and TRBJ1-2, the full variable domain reads KAGVTQTPRYLIKTRGQQVTLSCSPISGHRSVSWYQQTPGQGLQFLFEYFSETQRNKGNFPGRFSGRQFSNSRSEMNVSTLELGDSALYLCASRENPGPNYGYTFGSGTRLTVV.

The chain carries TRBV6-2 or TRBV6-3 and TRBJ2-7, with D perhaps being TRBD1 or TRBD2 (6 bases each). The germline V and J ends were trimmed by 2 bases and 3 bases, with 23 bases remaining between them. The CDR3 extends over 18 amino acids. CDR1 MNHEY and CDR2 SVGEGT come from the germline V gene. The CDR3 bases are TGTGCCAGCAGTTACCCCGGGACTGGTTGGGACACATTCTACGAGCAGTACTTC. Residues: CASSYPGTGWDTFYEQYF.

The rearrangement uses TRBV7-3 and TRBJ1-1, with D perhaps matching TRBD1 (6 bases). The V end was cut by 0 bases, the J end by 1 base, with 9 bases between. Germline V lookup: CDR1 SGHTA, CDR2 FQGTGA. The CDR3 covers 15 residues. The CDR3 loop is CASSLTPGENTEAFF. DNA of the CDR3: TGTGCCAGCAGCTTAACCCCAGGGGAGAACACTGAAGCTTTCTTT.

The chain carries TRBV30 and TRBJ1-4; a possible D gene is TRBD1 (5 bases). The V gene's germline CDR1 is GTSNPN and CDR2 SVGIG (reference sequence). The CDR3 runs 14 residues. V was cut by 3 bases and J by 5 bases, with 13 bases left in between. For the CDR3, the DNA is TGTGCCTGGAGCGAACAGGAGGTGAATGAAAAACTGTTTTTT. It specifies CAWSEQEVNEKLFF.